The T cell receptor (beta chain) under discussion was sequenced for a study of shared clonotypes between healthy human individuals. Overall study context: Donor composition was two women and three men, aged 18 to 49.

The repertoire was sequenced with immunoSEQ multiplex PCR; TCRdb's copy has only in-frame clones and lacks some. The table has more than 2,000,000 clones, approximately 92% seen once. Those who donated were healthy HIV-negative adults, with no recent acute infections or vaccinations reported. Every donor, a Caucasian adult, lived in Nashville, Tennessee. Division of CD4+ cells produced a CD45RA+ naive subset and a CD45RA-negative memory subset. The sequence derives from a young man in good health. The sequencing sample was made of naive CD4+ T cells sorted from blood. Specified subset: CD45RA+ positively selected.

The CDR3 coding sequence is TGTGCCATCAGTGGGGTGCCCTACTCTACCGAGCAGTACTTC. Encoded protein: CAISGVPYSTEQYF. This chain connects TRBV10-3 to TRBJ2-7; D uncertain. The germline V and J ends were trimmed by 4 bases and 6 bases, with 16 bases remaining between them. The CDR3 spans 14 residues. Germline loops: CDR1 ENHRY, CDR2 SYGVKD.